These 26 T cell receptor beta chains were all obtained from the same sample, sequenced in a study of blood T cells in healthy people across ages. It was with a sample-barcoded 5' primer and a J-beta primer mix that a second PCR of roughly 6 to 12 cycles was run. TCRdb re-analysed the 5' RACE reads in MiXCR, keeping a single row per CDR3 protein. Here the sample spans about 1 million distinct CDR3 sequences, less than 50% being singletons. The sample comprised blood. These receptors all come from a woman in her sixties or seventies in good health.

This clonotype was seen a few times. This chain uses TRBV2 with TRBJ2-3, with D hard to call. The length of the CDR3 is 11 residues. Germline-derived CDR1 and CDR2 are SNHLY and FYNNEI. V dropped 8 bases and J dropped 4 bases, with 7 bases sitting between them. This CDR3 reads CASGFADTQYF. CDR3 nucleotides: TGTGCCAGCGGATTCGCAGATACGCAGTATTTT.

The chain employs TRBV6-1 and TRBJ2-3; 8 nucleotides line up with TRBD1. J was trimmed by 13 bases and V by 4 bases; bases with no gene match: 4. This CDR3 region has 11 residues. Germline assignment: CDR1 MNHNS and CDR2 SASEGT. The CDR3 DNA is TGTGCCAGCAGTGGGGACAGGCCGGAGTATTTT. It specifies CASSGDRPEYF.

This clonotype has only a few counts. The chain carries TRBV7-2 and TRBJ2-7; 8 bases are a match to TRBD2. Matching the DNA end better, TRBJ2-5 makes the J call doubtful. Germline V lookup: CDR1 SGHTA, CDR2 FQGNSA. The CDR3 is 16 amino acids. CDR3 protein: CASSLGGLEGRETQYF. The CDR3 nucleotides are TGTGCCAGCAGCTTAGGGGGACTAGAAGGGCGGGAGACCCAGTACTTC.

This sequence joins TRBV12-3 or TRBV12-4 and TRBJ2-1, with 7 bases identical to TRBD2. CDR3 length: 13 residues. J lost 9 bases, V lost 3 bases, and 5 bases had no gene match. The CDR3 nucleotides are TGTGCCAGCAGTTTCCTGGGGAGGGGTGAGCAGTTCTTC. Translation: CASSFLGRGEQFF.

This chain joins TRBV18 and TRBJ1-3; D not certain. Trimming took off 4 bases at V and 0 bases at J, with 13 bases between the two ends. Germline V CDR1 and CDR2: KGHSH, LQKENI. The CDR3 covers 16 residues. The CDR3 sequence: CASSQQSIVSGNTIYF. The CDR3 DNA sequence: TGTGCCAGCTCACAGCAGAGTATCGTCTCTGGAAACACCATATATTTT.

This clonotype was found a few times. The rearrangement links TRBV28 to TRBJ2-1; 7 bases agree with TRBD2. CDR1 is MDHEN, CDR2 SYDVKM, per germline. V lost 4 bases, J lost 0 bases, and 3 bases stayed unmatched. This CDR3 is built from 15 residues. CDR3 coding DNA: TGTGCCAGCAGTTCCCGGACTAGCTCCTACAATGAGCAGTTCTTC. Protein: CASSSRTSSYNEQFF.

This clonotype was picked up a small number of times. The chain is built from TRBV12-3 or TRBV12-4 and TRBJ2-7; TRBD2 agrees at 7 bases. V shed 0 bases and J 2 bases; nucleotides not matched to a gene: 4. The CDR3 loop spans 15 amino acids. The CDR3 sequence: CASSLAGTTPYEQYF. Written as DNA, the CDR3 is TGTGCCAGCAGTTTAGCGGGGACTACACCCTACGAGCAGTACTTC.

This chain connects TRBV20-1 to TRBJ2-5; the D gene is possibly TRBD2 (6 bases). The CDR3 totals 16 residues. Trimming pared 0 bases from V and 4 bases from J, leaving 18 bases between. The germline V gene has CDR1 DFQATT and CDR2 SNEGSKA (reference sequence). DNA for the CDR3: TGCAGTGCTAGAGACCAGGGAGGAGCCCTTCTAGAGACCCAGTACTTC. Translated: CSARDQGGALLETQYF.

This sequence joins TRBV20-1 and TRBJ1-4; 8 nucleotides line up with TRBD1. Germline CDR1 is DFQATT and CDR2 is SNEGSKA (reference sequence). V lost 7 bases and J lost 0; bases outside the gene matches: 13. This CDR3 is built from 17 residues. In nucleotides, the CDR3 is TGCAGTGTGATCACCGGACAGGGCCCAGCAACTAATGAAAAACTGTTTTTT. It specifies CSVITGQGPATNEKLFF.

There are a few counts of this clonotype. The genes are TRBV5-5 and TRBJ2-5; D ambiguous. V dropped 2 bases and J dropped 0 bases, with 11 bases sitting between them. CDR1 is SGHKS and CDR2 is YYEKEE in the germline V gene (reference sequence). The CDR3 is 15 residues long. CDR3 in DNA: TGTGCCAGCAGCTTTTCCGTGTTGTACCAAGAGACCCAGTACTTC. Translating gives CASSFSVLYQETQYF. The whole variable domain, remainder taken from reference TRBV5-5 and TRBJ2-5, is DAGVTQSPTHLIKTRGQQVTLRCSPISGHKSVSWYQQVLGQGPQFIFQYYEKEERGRGNFPDRFSARQFPNYSSELNVNALLLGDSALYLCASSFSVLYQETQYFGPGTRLLVL.

This clonotype was observed a handful of times. The chain uses TRBV20-1 and TRBJ2-7; 8 positions match TRBD1. Germline CDR1 DFQATT, CDR2 SNEGSKA (reference sequence). The CDR3 is made up of 14 amino acids. The V gene end was trimmed by 0 bases and the J gene end by 7 bases; junction bases not matched to a gene: 8. The CDR3 spells CSARDGQGYREQYF. The CDR3 DNA is TGCAGTGCTAGAGATGGACAGGGATATCGGGAGCAGTACTTC.

This clonotype was recorded a few times. The chain is built from TRBV9 and TRBJ2-7; D unresolved. V dropped 0 bases and J dropped 3 bases, with 13 bases sitting between them. The CDR3 totals 15 residues. Looked up from germline, CDR1 is SGDLS and CDR2 is YYNGEE. This CDR3 is CASSVAGTAHYEQYF. The CDR3 DNA is TGTGCCAGCAGCGTAGCAGGAACAGCTCACTACGAGCAGTACTTC.

The gene calls are TRBV12-5 and TRBJ2-7, with a tentative D call TRBD2 (6 bases). The CDR3 contains 15 residues. V gave up 0 bases and J gave up 7 bases, with 16 bases separating them. Germline lookup yields CDR1 LGHNT and CDR2 FRNRAP. In nucleotides, the CDR3 is TGTGCTAGTGGTTTGGTAGGAGTAGCGGTAACTGAGCAGTACTTC. It translates to CASGLVGVAVTEQYF.

The chain employs TRBV7-2 and TRBJ2-2; unclear D gene. The V end lost 7 bases, the J end lost 1 base, and 10 bases lay between the germline ends. The CDR3 extends over 14 amino acids. Germline V gene lookup returns CDR1 SGHTA and CDR2 FQGNSA. CDR3 in amino acids: CASTRDGNTGELFF. The CDR3 DNA reads TGTGCCAGCACCCGCGACGGGAACACCGGGGAGCTGTTTTTT.

The rearrangement uses TRBV19 and TRBJ2-4; TRBD2 matches 11 bases. V lost 6 bases to trimming and J lost 3 bases; unmatched junction nucleotides: 10. Germline V CDR1 and CDR2: LNHDA, SQIVND (reference sequence). CDR3 length: 17 residues. The DNA of the CDR3 is TGTGCCAGTAGAATGGGTAGCGGGGGGGCTGGCAAAAACATTCAGTACTTC. Protein sequence: CASRMGSGGAGKNIQYF.

This clonotype was seen a few times. The V gene is TRBV27, the J gene TRBJ2-7; D gene ambiguous. This CDR3 contains 13 residues. V lost 5 bases and J 4 bases, leaving 12 bases between the germline ends. Germline assignment: CDR1 MNHEY and CDR2 SMNVEV (reference sequence). CDR3 loop: CASSPGREYEQYF. The CDR3 DNA follows: TGTGCCAGCAGTCCCGGACGAGAGTACGAGCAGTACTTC.

The chain uses TRBV27 and TRBJ2-1; D unclear. V dropped 6 bases and J dropped 9 bases, with 15 bases sitting between them. The CDR3 extends over 13 amino acids. The germline V gene has CDR1 MNHEY and CDR2 SMNVEV (reference sequence). The CDR3 sequence: CASSSGHSPEQFF. CDR3 sequence (DNA): TGTGCCAGCAGCTCGGGCCATTCTCCTGAGCAGTTCTTC.

This clonotype was observed a handful of times. The J gene is TRBJ2-5, the V gene TRBV29-1; D is possibly TRBD1 (6 bases). The CDR3 loop spans 11 amino acids. The germline V and J ends were trimmed by 5 bases and 11 bases, with 15 bases remaining between them. CDR1 and CDR2 from the germline V gene are SQVTM and ANQGSEA. The CDR3: CSVLQGWEQYF. The DNA for the CDR3 is TGCAGCGTTTTACAGGGTTGGGAGCAGTACTTC.

J is TRBJ2-3 and V is TRBV6-5, with TRBD1 as a possible D gene (6 bases). This CDR3 has 14 residues. V gave up 2 bases and J gave up 6 bases, with 12 bases separating them. Germline CDR1 reads MNHEY; CDR2 reads SVGAGI. CDR3: CASSYQGQYDTQYF. Written as DNA, the CDR3 is TGTGCCAGCAGTTACCAGGGGCAGTACGATACGCAGTATTTT.

In the case of this clonotype: A junction boundary mismatches the germline segment, possibly from a read error. This rearrangement joins TRBV6-5 to TRBJ2-7, with TRBD2 identical over 8 bases. This CDR3 is 15 amino acids long. The germline gives CDR1 MNHEY, CDR2 SVGAGI. The CDR3 spells CASGYVLAGGYEQYF. The CDR3 DNA reads as TGTGCCAGCGGTTACGTTTTGGCGGGGGGCTACGAGCAGTACTTC.

The chain combines TRBV20-1 with TRBJ2-4; a weak D match, TRBD2 (5 bases). Trimming pared 3 bases from V and 0 bases from J, leaving 12 bases between. The CDR3 length is 15 residues. Germline lookup yields CDR1 DFQATT and CDR2 SNEGSKA (reference sequence). CDR3 DNA sequence: TGCAGTGCTAGCGACGACGGACTAGCCAAAAACATTCAGTACTTC. This translates into CSASDDGLAKNIQYF.

This chain connects TRBV27 to TRBJ2-7; D ambiguous. The V end lost 6 bases, the J end lost 5 bases, and 11 bases lay between the germline ends. The germline CDR1 and CDR2 sequences are MNHEY and SMNVEV (reference sequence). The CDR3 spans 12 residues. This CDR3 reads CASSDSLNEQYF. The CDR3, as DNA: TGTGCCAGCAGCGACTCCTTAAACGAGCAGTACTTC.

The sample holds a few counts of this clonotype. The genes are TRBV3-1 and TRBJ2-2, with D uncertain. The CDR3 sequence is 12 residues long. Germline assignment: CDR1 LGHDT and CDR2 YNNKEL (reference sequence). The ends were cut back, 7 bases at V and 3 bases at J, with 6 bases in the middle. CDR3: CASIDHTGELFF. Here the CDR3 DNA reads TGTGCCAGCATTGATCACACCGGGGAGCTGTTTTTT. Full variable domain (missing parts from reference TRBV3-1 and TRBJ2-2): DTAVSQTPKYLVTQMGNDKSIKCEQNLGHDTMYWYKQDSKKFLKIMFSYNNKELIINETVPNRFSPKSPDKAHLNLHINSLELGDSAVYFCASIDHTGELFFGEGSRLTVL.

The V and J genes are TRBV7-9 and TRBJ1-2, with 8 nucleotides matching TRBD1. V dropped 3 bases and J dropped 2; count of bases not matched to a gene: 5. The length of the CDR3 is 15 residues. The germline V gene has CDR1 SEHNR and CDR2 FQNEAQ (reference sequence). CDR3 residues: CASSLTGEENYGYTF. The CDR3 DNA reads as TGTGCCAGCAGCTTGACAGGGGAGGAGAACTATGGCTACACCTTC.

This clonotype turned up a few times. The chain has TRBV20-1 and TRBJ2-7; tentatively, D is TRBD1 (5 bases). The CDR3 length is 15 residues. V shed 4 bases and J shed 0 bases, with 16 bases lying between them. Germline CDR1 is DFQATT and CDR2 is SNEGSKA (reference sequence). In DNA form, the CDR3 reads TGCAGTGCTAACTGGAAGACAGTGAGCTCCTACGAGCAGTACTTC. Encoded protein: CSANWKTVSSYEQYF.

The chain links TRBV20-1 to TRBJ1-5; 7 bases map to TRBD1. The CDR3 runs to 16 residues. Looked up from germline, CDR1 is DFQATT and CDR2 is SNEGSKA (reference sequence). The V segment lost 2 bases and the J segment 8 bases; nucleotides outside the gene matches: 15. The CDR3 nucleotides are TGCAGTGCTAGATCCGCGGGACAGCCAGGCTCGGAGCCCCAGCATTTT. This gives the protein CSARSAGQPGSEPQHF.